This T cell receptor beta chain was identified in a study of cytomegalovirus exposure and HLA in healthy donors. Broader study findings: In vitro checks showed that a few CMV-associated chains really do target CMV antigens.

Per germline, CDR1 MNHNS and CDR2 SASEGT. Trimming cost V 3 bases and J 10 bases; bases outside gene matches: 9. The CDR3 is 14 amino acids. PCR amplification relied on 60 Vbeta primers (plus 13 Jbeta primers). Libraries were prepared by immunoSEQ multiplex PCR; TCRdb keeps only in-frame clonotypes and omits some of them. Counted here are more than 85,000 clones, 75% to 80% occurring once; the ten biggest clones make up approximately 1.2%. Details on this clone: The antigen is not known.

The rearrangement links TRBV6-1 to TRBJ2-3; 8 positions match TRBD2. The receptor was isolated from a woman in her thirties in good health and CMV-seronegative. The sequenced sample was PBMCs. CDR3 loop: CASSDSLNGGAQYF. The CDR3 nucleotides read TGTGCCAGCAGTGATTCATTGAACGGGGGGGCGCAGTATTTT.